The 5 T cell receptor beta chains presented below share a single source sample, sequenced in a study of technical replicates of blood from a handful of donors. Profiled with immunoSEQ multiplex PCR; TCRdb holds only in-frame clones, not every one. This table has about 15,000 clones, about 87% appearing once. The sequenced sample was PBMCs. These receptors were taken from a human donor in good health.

CDR3 sequence reads: CASSISSDMTRRGDTQYF. The CDR3 DNA sequence: TGTGCCAGTAGTATTAGCAGCGATATGACCCGACGGGGAGATACGCAGTATTTT. V gene TRBV19 combines with J gene TRBJ2-3, with D perhaps matching TRBD2 (5 bases). Trimming removed 3 bases at V and 5 bases at J, with 24 bases between. Germline values: CDR1 LNHDA, CDR2 SQIVND (reference sequence). This CDR3 contains 18 residues.

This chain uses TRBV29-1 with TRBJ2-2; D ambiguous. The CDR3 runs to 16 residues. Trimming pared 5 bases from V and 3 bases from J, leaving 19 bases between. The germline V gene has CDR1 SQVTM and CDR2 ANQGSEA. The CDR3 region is CSVQGSGLEYTGELFF. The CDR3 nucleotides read TGCAGCGTTCAAGGTTCTGGGCTTGAATACACCGGGGAGCTGTTTTTT.

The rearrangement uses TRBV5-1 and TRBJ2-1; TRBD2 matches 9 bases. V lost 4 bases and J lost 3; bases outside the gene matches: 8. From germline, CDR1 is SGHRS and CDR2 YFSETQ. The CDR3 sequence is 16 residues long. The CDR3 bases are TGCGCCAGCAGCCAACAGCCTAGCGGGAACTACAATGAGCAGTTCTTC. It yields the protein CASSQQPSGNYNEQFF.

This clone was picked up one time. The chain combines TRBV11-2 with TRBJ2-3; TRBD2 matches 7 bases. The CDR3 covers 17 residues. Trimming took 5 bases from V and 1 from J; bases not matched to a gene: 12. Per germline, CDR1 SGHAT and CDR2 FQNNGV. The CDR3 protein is CASSEFIAGLGTDTQYF. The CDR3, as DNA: TGTGCCAGCAGCGAATTCATAGCGGGCCTAGGCACAGATACGCAGTATTTT.

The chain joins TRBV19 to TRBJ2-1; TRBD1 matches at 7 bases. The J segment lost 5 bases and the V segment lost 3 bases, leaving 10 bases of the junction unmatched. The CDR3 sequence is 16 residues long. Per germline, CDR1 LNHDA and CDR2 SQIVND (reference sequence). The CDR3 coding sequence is TGTGCCAGTAGTATCCCAGCCGGGACAGCTAACAATGAGCAGTTCTTC. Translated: CASSIPAGTANNEQFF.